This T cell receptor beta chain derives from a study of graft-versus-host responses after intestinal transplantation (dated by TCRdb to about 2021). About the investigation overall: Recipients received multivisceral, liver-intestinal, or isolated intestinal transplants. Graft-versus-host and host-versus-graft alloreactive T cell clones were tracked in the graft, circulation and bone marrow after intestinal transplantation using bulk TCR-beta CDR3 sequencing. To identify alloreactive clones, pre-transplant mixed lymphocyte reaction products were sequenced and then compared with unstimulated pre-transplant donor and recipient T cells. A cohort of about two dozen intestinal transplant recipients, including one retransplant, was enrolled, and a few patients lacking pretransplant specimens were excluded. Donor T cell macrochimerism was defined as a peak of at least 4% donor T cells among recipient peripheral blood mononuclear cells. Every recipient was given anti-thymocyte globulin induction, followed by roughly 3 years of maintenance tacrolimus and steroids. Samples from a few later patients were sequenced in-house on an Illumina MiSeq with MiXCR processing rather than by the commercial service. What the work shows at the level of the full study, not this receptor alone: In patients with donor T cell macrochimerism, the allografts had high GvH to HvG T cell clonal ratios. Early after transplant, peak levels of circulating GvH clones were found to be associated with declines in HvG clones. The conclusions were limited by the relatively low number and heterogeneity of the intestinal transplant patients. GvH clones turned up in recipient bone marrow, with some appearing earlier in ileal mucosa or blood, a pattern consistent with an intestinal mucosal origin.

Preparation of the library involved the immunoSEQ multiplex PCR assay. In most patients, genomic DNA was isolated using the Qiagen DNeasy Blood and Tissue Kit and sent frozen to Adaptive Biotechnologies for TCR sequencing. Adaptive Biotechnologies carried out high-throughput TCR-beta CDR3 sequencing of genomic DNA for most patients. As for the authors' bioinformatics: Adaptive's ImmunoSEQ software was the source of the TCR sequencing data for 15 to 20 patients, while a few other patients were processed with MiXCR and VDJtools. To correct CD4 versus CD8 sorting errors, sequences present in both subsets at a frequency ratio below 5:1 were removed. Because the origin of CDR3 nucleotide sequences shared between donor and recipient could not be assigned, those sequences were removed. To count as alloreactive, a clone needed at least 2-fold expansion over unstimulated cells and a minimum CFSE-low frequency of 0.002% (template counts) or 0.001% (read counts). Mappable clones were those detected in sequenced pre-transplant spleen, lymph node, or MLR CFSE-low populations of the donor or recipient. The cumulative frequency of alloreactive clones was calculated as a percentage of all sequences, weighted by copy number. TCRdb holds this immuneACCESS table with in-frame rearrangements only. Some clones are missing; in checked studies, unresolved V genes explain under half, and the rest has no known cause. That table gives V, J and clone size, and the DNA gave D and trimming. The sample has 17,000 or so clones on record, about 38% of them singletons. The top ten constitute roughly 4% of the sample.

As for this clone: The sample holds no much larger clone one base away, and base qualities are not on file.

Reading from cysteine to phenylalanine, the CDR3 counts 17 amino acids. Of the read, only the CDR3 DNA is kept; its 51 bases are in frame from base 1. As encoded in the germline V gene (reference sequence), CDR1 is SEHNR while CDR2 is FQNEAQ. V is clipped by 3 bases and J by 1 base, and the sequence between their germline boundaries is 15 bases long. Taken with the paper, the label for time point translates to: cells obtained before transplantation from donor or recipient. In mixed lymphocyte reactions, about 200,000 CFSE-labeled pre-transplant responders were plated with about 200,000 irradiated violet-dye-labeled stimulators and cultured for less than 7 days. Proliferating CD3+CD4+CFSE-low and CD3+CD8+CFSE-low responder cells were FACS-sorted on a BD Influx sorter after the mixed lymphocyte reaction.

This clonotype was obtained from a human patient who received an intestinal transplant. The sequence links TRBV7-9 to TRBJ1-4; TRBD1 might be the D gene, on 6 matching bases. The input for sequencing was alloreactive CD8+ T cells from a mixed lymphocyte reaction culture, taken before intestinal transplant. Per the publication, the cell subset or site label means: CFSE-low proliferating T cells sorted from roughly 6-day pre-transplant mixed lymphocyte reaction (GvH or HvG direction). The DNA sequence follows: TGTGCCAGCAGCTTGGTGATGGGGGCGGTAACTAATGAAAAACTGTTTTTT. Its protein is CASSLVMGAVTNEKLFF.